The following is a T cell receptor (beta chain) sequence with its context. Its matching antigen is unknown. The data belong to a study of cytomegalovirus exposure and HLA in healthy donors. Whole-study findings and limits: Likely technical artifact: a cluster of highly shared sequence variants. A later analysis found most CMV-associated TCR beta chains apparently HLA-restricted. The study labeled 150 to 200 TCR beta chains cytomegalovirus-associated.

The germline CDR1 and CDR2 sequences are SQVTM and ANQGSEA. Trimming removed 7 bases from V and 0 bases from J; junction bases left unmatched: 5. This CDR3 has 13 amino acids. PCR primers comprised 60 Vbeta and 13 Jbeta primers. TCRdb's copy holds only in-frame clones and misses some; the assay was immunoSEQ multiplex PCR. The sample yields more than 90,000 clones, 81% seen once. Material for sequencing was PBMCs. J is TRBJ1-1 and V is TRBV29-1; 7 nucleotides match TRBD1. This clonotype originated in an older woman in good health and CMV-seropositive. CDR3 nucleotide sequence: TGCAGCGGAAGACAGGGATTGAACACTGAAGCTTTCTTT. Translation gives CSGRQGLNTEAFF.